This entry lists 10 T cell receptor beta chains sequenced from one sample in a study of blood T cell repertoires in COVID-19. Using immunoSEQ multiplex PCR, the repertoire was profiled, and TCRdb retains in-frame clones only, with some absent. The sample contains about 80,000 clones, about 85% of which appear only once. Sequencing was performed on peripheral blood. These receptors were obtained from a man aged 55 to 70 with active or convalescent COVID-19.

The V and J genes are TRBV19 and TRBJ1-1; TRBD1 aligns across 9 bases. CDR1 is LNHDA, CDR2 SQIVND, per germline (reference sequence). After removal of 8 bases from V and 11 bases from J, the junction contained 12 bases not matched to a gene. The CDR3 runs 13 residues. The CDR3 bases are TGTGCCAGTTCTCTTACCGGGACAGGGTGGGCTTTCTTT. It specifies CASSLTGTGWAFF.

The chain employs TRBV4-3 and TRBJ1-2; 10 bases align to TRBD1. The CDR3 is made up of 14 amino acids. The V gene's germline CDR1 is LGHNA and CDR2 YSLEER. V lost 3 bases to trimming and J lost 6 bases; unmatched junction nucleotides: 4. The chain's CDR3 is CASSHDRGRNGYTF. CDR3 sequence (DNA): TGCGCCAGCAGCCACGACAGGGGGCGCAATGGCTACACCTTC.

This clone turned up a few times. The J gene is TRBJ2-7, the V gene TRBV7-2; the match to TRBD2 covers 7 bases. Looked up from germline, CDR1 is SGHTA and CDR2 is FQGNSA. The CDR3 is 14 amino acids. V gave up 1 base and J gave up 4 bases; unmatched junction bases: 4. CDR3 in DNA: TGTGCCAGCAGCTTAGAGGGACTATCTTACGAGCAGTACTTC. This codes for CASSLEGLSYEQYF.

The V gene is TRBV30, the J gene TRBJ2-5; D might be TRBD1 (6 bases). Germline V CDR1 and CDR2: GTSNPN, SVGIG (reference sequence). Trimming shortened V by 3 bases and J by 2 bases, and 7 bases separated the two germline ends. This CDR3 is built from 12 residues. CDR3 residues: CAWRDSQETQYF. The CDR3 DNA is TGTGCCTGGAGGGACAGTCAAGAGACCCAGTACTTC.

The chain employs TRBV5-1 and TRBJ1-3; 7 positions match TRBD1. CDR3 size: 15 residues. Germline loops: CDR1 SGHRS, CDR2 YFSETQ. Trimming cost V 4 bases and J 2 bases; bases outside gene matches: 6. The CDR3 protein is CASSIAGTAGNTIYF. Written as DNA, the CDR3 is TGCGCCAGCAGCATAGCCGGGACAGCTGGAAACACCATATATTTT.

CDR3 protein: CASSAPPTLETQYF. The CDR3 DNA sequence: TGTGCCAGCAGCGCCCCCCCAACTCTAGAGACCCAGTACTTC. The rearrangement links TRBV9 to TRBJ2-5, with D hard to call. Germline CDR1 SGDLS, CDR2 YYNGEE. The CDR3 runs to 14 residues. V dropped 3 bases and J dropped 4 bases, with 13 bases sitting between them.

This clone was seen only once. One end of the junction is discordant with germline, which a read error may explain. This chain uses TRBV7-7 with TRBJ1-1; D is uncertain. Per germline, CDR1 SSHAT and CDR2 FNYEAQ (reference sequence). CDR3 size: 16 residues. CDR3 sequence reads: CASSLVFDNGTTEAFF. CDR3 nucleotide sequence: TGTGCTAGCAGCTTAGTGTTTGACAACGGAACCACTGAAGCTTTCTTT.

The chain employs TRBV7-2 and TRBJ2-3, with 13 bases lining up with TRBD2. V trimming: 5 bases; J trimming: 1 base; junction bases outside the gene matches: 9. The germline V gene encodes CDR1 SGHTA and CDR2 FQGNSA. This CDR3 is 18 amino acids long. CDR3 nucleotide sequence: TGTGCCAGCAGCCCTAGACTAGCGGGGGGTTTCGGCACAGATACGCAGTATTTT. This encodes CASSPRLAGGFGTDTQYF.

The gene calls are TRBV5-4 and TRBJ2-3, with 8 positions matching TRBD1. Looked up from germline, CDR1 is SGHNT and CDR2 is YYREEE (reference sequence). V lost 1 base, J lost 6 bases, and 7 bases stayed unmatched. The CDR3 is 15 residues long. CDR3 sequence: CASSLLSGGGDTQYF. CDR3 DNA sequence: TGTGCCAGCAGCTTGTTGTCAGGGGGCGGTGATACGCAGTATTTT. Full variable domain (remainder filled in from reference TRBV5-4 and TRBJ2-3): ETGVTQSPTHLIKTRGQQVTLRCSSQSGHNTVSWYQQALGQGPQFIFQYYREEENGRGNFPPRFSGLQFPNYSSELNVNALELDDSALYLCASSLLSGGGDTQYFGPGTRLTVL.

The genes are TRBV2 and TRBJ1-3, with D hard to call. Germline CDR1 and CDR2: SNHLY and FYNNEI. Deletions cut 4 bases from V and 4 bases from J, with 14 bases between. The CDR3 sequence is 15 residues long. Here the CDR3 reads CASSAEPSLGNTIYF. The CDR3 region has the DNA TGTGCCAGCAGTGCGGAGCCCTCCCTCGGAAACACCATATATTTT. Complete variable domain (other parts from reference TRBV2 and TRBJ1-3): EPEVTQTPSHQVTQMGQEVILRCVPISNHLYFYWYRQILGQKVEFLVSFYNNEISEKSEIFDDQFSVERPDGSNFTLKIRSTKLEDSAMYFCASSAEPSLGNTIYFGEGSWLTVV.